One sample yielded the 29 T cell receptor beta chains listed below, sequenced in a study of blood T cells in healthy people across ages. A second roughly 6 to 11 cycle PCR used barcoded and J-beta primers. TCRdb re-called the 5' RACE reads with MiXCR, one entry per CDR3 protein. The table records 750,000 to 950,000 distinct CDR3 sequences, about 53% of them present only once. The sequenced sample was blood. These receptors all come from a man older than 75 in good health.

On this clonotype: One base away lies a much larger clone, so this may be a sequencing read error. This chain connects TRBV7-8 to TRBJ2-1, with 8 bases that match TRBD2. The CDR3 is made up of 16 amino acids. Germline V CDR1 and CDR2: SGHVS, FQNEAQ. J gave up 7 bases and V 0 bases, and 8 bases lay outside the gene matches. The CDR3 region is CASSLAQGTRGNEQFF. CDR3 DNA sequence: TGTGCCAGCAGCTTAGCACAAGGGACTAGAGGGAATGAGCAGTTCTTC.

The chain joins TRBV9 to TRBJ2-2; 14 bases map to TRBD2. Germline assignment: CDR1 SGDLS and CDR2 YYNGEE. This CDR3 comprises 19 residues. J lost 4 bases, V lost 0 bases, and 8 bases had no gene match. CDR3 residues: CASSVEMGTSGSFTGELFF. DNA for the CDR3: TGTGCCAGCAGCGTAGAAATGGGGACTAGCGGGAGTTTCACCGGGGAGCTGTTTTTT.

This clonotype was picked up one time. This sequence joins TRBV25-1 and TRBJ2-7; D unclear. Germline loops: CDR1 MGHDK, CDR2 SYGVNS. V dropped 2 bases and J dropped 6 bases, with 11 bases sitting between them. The CDR3 is 13 residues long. This CDR3 reads CASSEGRFGEQYF. The CDR3, as DNA: TGTGCCAGCAGTGAAGGCAGATTCGGCGAGCAGTACTTC.

A few counts support this clonotype. This sequence joins TRBV12-3 or TRBV12-4 and TRBJ2-1; no clear D. CDR3 length equals 14 residues. V was trimmed by 5 bases and J by 4 bases, leaving 12 bases between them. CDR3 nucleotide sequence: TGTGCCAGCAGTCTCATAGGGCCTTACAATGAGCAGTTCTTC. Residues: CASSLIGPYNEQFF.

Comment on this clonotype: A much larger clone lies a single base off, so this may be a read error. The chain combines TRBV3-1 with TRBJ2-7, with D perhaps TRBD1 or TRBD2 (6 bases each). Between the trimmed V and J ends, which lost 5 bases and 4 bases, there was a span of 15 bases. The germline V gene encodes CDR1 LGHDT and CDR2 YNNKEL (reference sequence). The CDR3 loop spans 14 amino acids. The CDR3 DNA follows: TGTGCCAGCAGCGGGGGGCGGGACGGGTACGAGCAGTACTTC. Translation: CASSGGRDGYEQYF.

The V and J genes are TRBV15 and TRBJ2-3; no firm D call. This CDR3 comprises 12 residues. CDR1 LNHNV and CDR2 YYDKDF come from the germline V gene (reference sequence). Trimming stripped 1 base from V and 10 bases from J, with 9 bases between. The CDR3 loop reads CATSRVKDAQYF. CDR3 coding DNA: TGTGCCACCAGCAGAGTGAAGGATGCGCAGTATTTT.

A single count supports this clonotype. The junction does not match germline at one end; this may be a read error. The chain has TRBV20-1 and TRBJ2-7, with D perhaps TRBD2 (5 bases). The CDR3 consists of 14 residues. Per germline, CDR1 DFQATT and CDR2 SNEGSKA (reference sequence). The CDR3 loop reads CSARARWAGYERYF. CDR3 sequence (DNA): TGCAGTGCTAGAGCCCGGTGGGCGGGCTACGAGCGGTACTTC.

For the CDR3, the DNA is TGTGCCAGCAGCTTACGACAGGGGGCCGAGCAGTACTTC. Translating gives CASSLRQGAEQYF. The rearrangement uses TRBV7-2 and TRBJ2-4; 10 bases map to TRBD1. The J call may be in error: the DNA end matches TRBJ2-7 better. The germline V gene has CDR1 SGHTA and CDR2 FQGNSA. This CDR3 has 13 residues.

The chain combines TRBV20-1 with TRBJ2-3, with D tentatively TRBD1 (5 bases). Germline CDR1 DFQATT, CDR2 SNEGSKA (reference sequence). V was shortened by 2 bases and J by 0 bases, with 9 bases between the two germline ends. CDR3 length equals 14 residues. The CDR3 region has the DNA TGCAGTGCTAGACAGGGCGCTAGCACAGATACGCAGTATTTT. It yields the protein CSARQGASTDTQYF.

The rearrangement uses TRBV20-1 and TRBJ2-1, with 11 bases fitting TRBD2. V was clipped by 6 bases and J by 4 bases; unmatched bases: 11. This CDR3 has 16 amino acids. Germline CDR1 is DFQATT and CDR2 is SNEGSKA (reference sequence). CDR3 DNA sequence: TGCAGTGCAAAAATCCCCGGGACTAGCGGTTACAATGAGCAGTTCTTC. This translates into CSAKIPGTSGYNEQFF.

J is TRBJ2-5 and V is TRBV19; 11 bases align to TRBD1. This CDR3 has 18 residues. Germline assignment: CDR1 LNHDA and CDR2 SQIVND (reference sequence). J gave up 0 bases and V 4 bases, and 10 bases lay outside the gene matches. Here the CDR3 reads CASSTGTGGLGYQETQYF. The CDR3 DNA reads TGTGCCAGTAGTACCGGGACAGGGGGATTAGGGTACCAAGAGACCCAGTACTTC.

CDR3: CASSVDIGGGEKLFF. The CDR3 bases are TGTGCCAGCAGCGTCGACATAGGGGGAGGTGAAAAACTGTTTTTT. The V gene is TRBV9, the J gene TRBJ1-4; the D gene is possibly TRBD1 (6 bases). Between the trimmed V and J ends, which lost 2 bases and 7 bases, there was a span of 15 bases. CDR1 and CDR2 (germline): SGDLS, YYNGEE. The CDR3 is 15 amino acids.

This sequence joins TRBV29-1 and TRBJ1-1, with D hard to call. The V gene's germline CDR1 is SQVTM and CDR2 ANQGSEA. V lost 2 bases and J 1 base, leaving 17 bases between the germline ends. The CDR3 runs 16 residues. Here the CDR3 DNA reads TGCAGCGTTGAACGTCAGGCGCCGAGTTGGAACACTGAAGCTTTCTTT. Protein sequence: CSVERQAPSWNTEAFF.

The chain couples TRBV12-3 or TRBV12-4 to TRBJ1-4, with a tentative D call TRBD1 (5 bases). The CDR3 is made up of 13 amino acids. Deletions cut 5 bases from V and 8 bases from J, with 12 bases between. DNA of the CDR3: TGTGCCAGCAGTCTCCCAGGGAGGGAAAAACTGTTTTTT. The encoded protein is CASSLPGREKLFF.

The genes are TRBV24-1 and TRBJ2-5; 7 nucleotides line up with TRBD2. This CDR3 spans 14 amino acids. The germline V gene has CDR1 KGHDR and CDR2 SFDVKD. Unmatched junction bases numbered 7, after V lost 5 bases and J lost 5 bases. This CDR3 is CATSVPGGGETQYF. The CDR3 DNA is TGTGCCACCAGTGTTCCGGGAGGAGGGGAGACCCAGTACTTC.

Turning to this clonotype: At one of its ends the junction is not consistent with the germline gene, which may arise from a read error. The gene calls are TRBV5-1 and TRBJ2-4, with D uncertain. Germline CDR1 and CDR2: SGHRS and YFSETQ. There are 15 residues in the CDR3. The CDR3 DNA reads as TGCGCCTGCAGCTTGGGCGGTCTAGCCAAAAACATTCAGTACTTC. Its translation is CACSLGGLAKNIQYF.

This clonotype showed up just once. The chain has TRBV12-3 or TRBV12-4 and TRBJ2-3; D gene ambiguous. This CDR3 region has 15 residues. V was clipped by 5 bases and J by 0 bases, with 12 bases between them. CDR3 loop: CASSPGPSSTDTQYF. Written as DNA, the CDR3 is TGTGCCAGCAGTCCTGGACCCTCAAGCACAGATACGCAGTATTTT.

This clonotype was observed a few times. The chain couples TRBV7-9 to TRBJ1-2; D unresolved. The CDR3 is 13 residues long. With 5 bases removed from V and 7 bases from J, the gap between germline ends came to 14 bases. Looked up from germline, CDR1 is SEHNR and CDR2 is FQNEAQ (reference sequence). The CDR3 DNA follows: TGTGCCAGCAGCCTGGCCCAGCCCTTTGGCTACACCTTC. Translating it yields CASSLAQPFGYTF.

This clonotype came up a few times. CDR3 amino acids: CSVPHSSGGFYNEQFF. The CDR3 DNA reads as TGCAGCGTTCCGCATTCTAGCGGGGGGTTCTACAATGAGCAGTTCTTC. The rearrangement uses TRBV29-1 and TRBJ2-1; 11 positions agree with TRBD2. The CDR3 covers 16 residues. Germline V gene data show CDR1 as SQVTM and CDR2 as ANQGSEA. With V trimmed by 5 bases and J by 3 bases, 9 bases remained unmatched.

Here the CDR3 reads CSVGSSGRRSEQYF. The CDR3 DNA is TGCAGCGTTGGGTCCAGCGGGAGGCGCTCCGAGCAGTACTTC. This chain joins TRBV29-1 and TRBJ2-4, with TRBD2 identical over 9 bases. The DNA matches TRBJ2-7 better at its end, which makes the J call doubtful. Germline V CDR1 and CDR2: SQVTM, ANQGSEA. The CDR3 covers 14 residues.

The chain joins TRBV5-5 to TRBJ2-2; TRBD2 is a possible D gene (6 bases). CDR3 length equals 18 residues. Germline loops: CDR1 SGHKS, CDR2 YYEKEE (reference sequence). V lost 0 bases and J lost 6, with 21 bases in between. The CDR3 DNA reads as TGTGCCAGCAGCTTGGTATGGGCCGGAGGGAATAGGCCCGGGGAGCTGTTTTTT. This gives the protein CASSLVWAGGNRPGELFF.

V is TRBV7-3 and J is TRBJ2-1, with a possible D match to TRBD2 (5 bases). The CDR3 spans 14 residues. V was pared by 8 bases and J by 10 bases, with 21 bases between. The V gene's germline CDR1 is SGHTA and CDR2 FQGTGA. CDR3 sequence reads: CASAKGSPVGEQFF. Written as DNA, the CDR3 is TGTGCCAGCGCGAAAGGGAGTCCAGTAGGGGAGCAGTTCTTC.

This clonotype was picked up a small number of times. The chain combines TRBV6-5 with TRBJ2-7, with D perhaps given as TRBD1 or TRBD2 (6 bases each). CDR3 size: 15 residues. The V end lost 0 bases, the J end lost 1 base, and 10 bases lay between the germline ends. Germline CDR1 MNHEY, CDR2 SVGAGI. CDR3 sequence reads: CASSYSGGQSYEQYF. The CDR3 coding sequence is TGTGCCAGCAGTTACTCGGGAGGACAGTCCTACGAGCAGTACTTC.

For the CDR3, the DNA is TGTGCCAGCAGTTTCCCACAACCGGGACAGGGGGCCCGATACGCGTATTTT. Translation gives CASSFPQPGQGARYAYF. The rearrangement uses TRBV12-3 or TRBV12-4 and TRBJ2-3; 12 bases map to TRBD1. This CDR3 region has 17 residues. The J segment lost 14 bases and the V segment lost 3 bases, leaving 18 bases of the junction unmatched.

This clonotype turned up a few times. This chain joins TRBV29-1 and TRBJ1-4, with D uncertain. The CDR3 totals 13 residues. Germline CDR1 and CDR2: SQVTM and ANQGSEA. Trimming took 5 bases from V and 3 from J, leaving 10 bases between them. The CDR3 region has the DNA TGCAGCGTTAGTCAGGCCTCTAATGAAAAACTGTTTTTT. This gives the protein CSVSQASNEKLFF. The full variable domain, in which reference TRBV29-1 and TRBJ1-4 provide the parts outside the CDR3, is SAVISQKPSRDICQRGTSLTIQCQVDSQVTMMFWYRQQPGQSLTLIATANQGSEATYESGFVIDKFPISRPNLTFSTLTVSNMSPEDSSIYLCSVSQASNEKLFFGSGTQLSVL.

V is TRBV7-9 and J is TRBJ2-3; D perhaps matches TRBD2 (5 bases). CDR1 is SEHNR, CDR2 FQNEAQ, per germline (reference sequence). V dropped 5 bases and J dropped 4 bases, with 13 bases sitting between them. The CDR3 has 14 residues. CDR3 amino acids: CASSLRAGPDTQYF. In DNA, the CDR3 is TGTGCCAGCAGCCTTCGTGCGGGTCCAGATACGCAGTATTTT.

V gene TRBV6-5 combines with J gene TRBJ1-1; D is uncertain. Trimming removed 2 bases from V and 3 bases from J, with 1 base in between. CDR1 is MNHEY, CDR2 SVGAGI, per germline. The CDR3 is 11 residues long. The CDR3 region is CASSYDTEAFF. As DNA, the CDR3 is TGTGCCAGCAGTTACGACACTGAAGCTTTCTTT.

The CDR3 coding sequence is TGCAGTGCTAGACTGGCGGGGGGCACTGAAGCTTTCTTT. Translating it yields CSARLAGGTEAFF. V usage is TRBV20-1 and J usage is TRBJ1-1; TRBD1 is a possible D gene (5 bases). The germline V gene encodes CDR1 DFQATT and CDR2 SNEGSKA (reference sequence). V was pared by 2 bases and J by 4 bases, with 11 bases between. The CDR3 covers 13 residues.

This clonotype has more than one count but fewer than ten. The rearrangement joins TRBV20-1 to TRBJ2-1, with D perhaps TRBD1 (5 bases). Trimming shortened V by 0 bases and J by 3 bases, and 15 bases separated the two germline ends. Germline CDR1 DFQATT, CDR2 SNEGSKA (reference sequence). The CDR3 is made up of 16 amino acids. Written as DNA, the CDR3 is TGCAGTGCTAGAGATTCTAGGGGCGGACGCTACAATGAGCAGTTCTTC. Its protein product is CSARDSRGGRYNEQFF.